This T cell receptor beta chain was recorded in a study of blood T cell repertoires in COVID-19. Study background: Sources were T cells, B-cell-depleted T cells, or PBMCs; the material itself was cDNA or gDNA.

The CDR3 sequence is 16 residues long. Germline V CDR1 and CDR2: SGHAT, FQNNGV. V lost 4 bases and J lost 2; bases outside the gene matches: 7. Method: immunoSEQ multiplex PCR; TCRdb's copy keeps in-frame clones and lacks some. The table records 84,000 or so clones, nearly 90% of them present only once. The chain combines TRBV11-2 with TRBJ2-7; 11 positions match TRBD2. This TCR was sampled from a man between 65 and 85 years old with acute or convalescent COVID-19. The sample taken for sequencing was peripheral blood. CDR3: CASSYSIAGGAYEQYF. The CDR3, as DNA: TGTGCCAGCAGCTACTCGATAGCGGGAGGGGCCTACGAGCAGTACTTC.